The 8 T cell receptor beta chains presented below share a single source sample, sequenced in a study of cytomegalovirus exposure and HLA in healthy donors. This PCR relied on a set of 60 Vbeta primers and 13 Jbeta primers. The method was immunoSEQ multiplex PCR; TCRdb's version includes in-frame clones alone and lacks a portion of them. The data hold 150,000 to 200,000 clones, with around 85% observed a single time. Sequenced input: PBMCs. These receptors all come from a man aged 18-30 years in good health and CMV-seronegative.

The rearrangement uses TRBV4-3 and TRBJ2-3, with D possibly TRBD1 on 6 matching bases. V lost 0 bases and J lost 6, with 13 bases in between. CDR1 and CDR2 (germline): LGHNA, YSLEER. CDR3 length: 15 residues. For the CDR3, the DNA is TGCGCCAGCAGCCAAGAAGTAATCAGGGGTGATACGCAGTATTTT. Translating it yields CASSQEVIRGDTQYF.

This clone is a singleton in its sample. The chain has TRBV18 and TRBJ2-7; TRBD2 agrees at 7 bases. V gave up 4 bases and J gave up 0 bases; unmatched junction bases: 3. The CDR3 is 14 amino acids. CDR1 KGHSH and CDR2 LQKENI come from the germline V gene. CDR3 amino acids: CASSQGGSSYEQYF. The CDR3 DNA reads TGTGCCAGCTCACAGGGCGGGAGCTCCTACGAGCAGTACTTC.

V gene TRBV4-2 combines with J gene TRBJ2-7, with 10 bases lining up with TRBD2. Losses at the gene ends were 3 bases for V and 5 bases for J; bases not matched to a gene: 7. Germline loops: CDR1 LGHNA, CDR2 YNFKEQ. The CDR3 is made up of 15 amino acids. DNA of the CDR3: TGTGCCAGCAGCCACGGGGCTAGCGGGAGCAACGAGCAGTACTTC. This translates into CASSHGASGSNEQYF.

This clone was detected a few times. The rearrangement uses TRBV4-1 and TRBJ2-3, with TRBD2 identical over 9 bases. The CDR3 runs 17 residues. Germline V lookup: CDR1 MGHRA, CDR2 YSYEKL. Trimming cost V 2 bases and J 1 base; bases outside gene matches: 7. The CDR3 region has the DNA TGCGCCAGCAGCCAAAGGTCGGGCGGGGGGGGCACAGATACGCAGTATTTT. This encodes CASSQRSGGGGTDTQYF.

The chain joins TRBV14 to TRBJ1-6; TRBD1 matches at 8 bases. J lost 7 bases, V lost 4 bases, and 9 bases had no gene match. Germline V CDR1 and CDR2: SGHDN, FVKESK. The CDR3 is 16 residues long. The chain's CDR3 is CASSPRQGFRNSPLHF. The CDR3 nucleotides are TGTGCCAGCAGCCCAAGACAGGGGTTTAGGAATTCACCCCTCCACTTT.

The chain has TRBV9 and TRBJ2-1, with 14 positions matching TRBD2. There are 16 residues in the CDR3. The germline V gene encodes CDR1 SGDLS and CDR2 YYNGEE. Unmatched junction bases numbered 2, after V lost 0 bases and J lost 6 bases. CDR3 DNA: TGTGCCAGCAGCGTAGCGGGACTAGCGGGAGCCAATGAGCAGTTCTTC. Its translation is CASSVAGLAGANEQFF.

The chain links TRBV28 to TRBJ2-1; the D gene is possibly TRBD2 (6 bases). Germline lookup yields CDR1 MDHEN and CDR2 SYDVKM. Trimming removed 7 bases from V and 7 bases from J, with 14 bases in between. The CDR3 has 13 amino acids. In DNA form, the CDR3 reads TGTGCCAGCACCGTGGTAGGAGGGAATGAGCAGTTCTTC. This encodes CASTVVGGNEQFF.

This clone showed up just once. The chain employs TRBV4-2 and TRBJ1-3; D remains ambiguous. The CDR3 is 17 residues long. The germline V gene has CDR1 LGHNA and CDR2 YNFKEQ. The ends were cut back, 1 base at V and 2 bases at J, with 15 bases in the middle. The CDR3 reads CASSQGGQETTGNTIYF. CDR3 DNA sequence: TGTGCCAGCAGCCAAGGAGGCCAGGAGACTACTGGAAACACCATATATTTT.